This TCR beta chain was recorded in a study of regulatory T cells in long-lasting Graves disease. Study observations and caveats: Peripheral blood was the sole material, not thyroid tissue.

The CDR3 runs 13 residues. V was clipped by 3 bases and J by 6 bases, with 12 bases between them. CDR1 and CDR2 (germline): KGHSH, LQKENI. For TCR beta, libraries came from iRepertoire HTBI primers and Arm-PCR of CDR3 regions. TCRdb reprocessed the multiplex PCR reads with MiXCR, giving one entry per CDR3 protein. The sample includes some 410,000 distinct CDR3 sequences, about 16% of them seen just once. A word on this clonotype: The antigen remains undetermined.

As to time point: newly diagnosed GD, antithyroid drugs for less than 3 months. Generation of the TCR library employed RNA extracted from PBMCs. The same data also went into a second study, on T cells in Graves' hyperthyroidism and ophthalmopathy.

The sequencing used peripheral blood mononuclear cells (PBMCs), collected at new diagnosis, from a patient treated with antithyroid drugs. The V gene is TRBV18, the J gene TRBJ2-7, with a possible D match to TRBD1 (6 bases). The receptor's source is a woman under 40 with Graves disease. The CDR3 DNA follows: TGTGCCAGCTCACCCTCAACAGGGTCCGAGCAGTACTTC. The encoded protein is CASSPSTGSEQYF.